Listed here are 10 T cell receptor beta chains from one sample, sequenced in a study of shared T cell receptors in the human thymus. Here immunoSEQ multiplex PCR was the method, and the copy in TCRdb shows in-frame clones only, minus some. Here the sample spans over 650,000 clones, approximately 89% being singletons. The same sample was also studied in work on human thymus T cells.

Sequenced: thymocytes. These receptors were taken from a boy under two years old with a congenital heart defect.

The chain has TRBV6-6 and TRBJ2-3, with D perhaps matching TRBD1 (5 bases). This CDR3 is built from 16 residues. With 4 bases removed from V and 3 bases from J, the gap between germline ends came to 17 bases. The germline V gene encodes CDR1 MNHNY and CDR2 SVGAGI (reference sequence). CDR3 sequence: CASSSRQILRTDTQYF. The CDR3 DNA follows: TGTGCCAGCAGTTCCCGACAGATCTTAAGGACAGATACGCAGTATTTT.

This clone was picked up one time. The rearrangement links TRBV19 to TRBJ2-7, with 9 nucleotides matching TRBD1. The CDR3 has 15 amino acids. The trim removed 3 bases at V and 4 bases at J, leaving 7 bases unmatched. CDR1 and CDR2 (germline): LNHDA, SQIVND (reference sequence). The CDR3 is CASSISGTGLYEQYF. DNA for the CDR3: TGTGCCAGTAGTATTTCGGGGACAGGGCTATACGAGCAGTACTTC.

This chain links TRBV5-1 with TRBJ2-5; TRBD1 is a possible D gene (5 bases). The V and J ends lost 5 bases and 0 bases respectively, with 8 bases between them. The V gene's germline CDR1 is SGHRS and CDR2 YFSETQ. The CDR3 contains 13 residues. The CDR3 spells CASRNRYQETQYF. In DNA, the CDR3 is TGCGCCAGCAGGAACAGGTACCAAGAGACCCAGTACTTC.

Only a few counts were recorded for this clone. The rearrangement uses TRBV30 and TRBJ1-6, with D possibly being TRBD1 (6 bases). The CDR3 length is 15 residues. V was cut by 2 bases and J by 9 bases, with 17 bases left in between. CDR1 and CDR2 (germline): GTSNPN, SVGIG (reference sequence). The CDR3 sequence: CAWSSGRGASSPLHF. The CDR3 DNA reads TGTGCCTGGAGTTCCGGCCGGGGGGCGAGTTCACCCCTCCACTTT.

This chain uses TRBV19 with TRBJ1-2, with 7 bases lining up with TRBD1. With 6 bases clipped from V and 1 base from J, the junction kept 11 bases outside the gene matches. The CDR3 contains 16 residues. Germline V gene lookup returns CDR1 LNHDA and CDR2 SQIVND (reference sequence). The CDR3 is CASRGQQGRVNYGYTF. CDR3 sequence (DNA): TGTGCCAGTAGGGGACAACAGGGGCGAGTTAACTATGGCTACACCTTC.

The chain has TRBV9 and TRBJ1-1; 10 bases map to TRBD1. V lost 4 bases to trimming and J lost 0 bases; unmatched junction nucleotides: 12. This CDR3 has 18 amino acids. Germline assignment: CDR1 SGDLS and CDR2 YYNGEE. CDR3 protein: CASSPDRGLRSVNTEAFF. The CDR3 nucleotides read TGTGCCAGCAGCCCAGACAGGGGGCTAAGGAGTGTGAACACTGAAGCTTTCTTT.

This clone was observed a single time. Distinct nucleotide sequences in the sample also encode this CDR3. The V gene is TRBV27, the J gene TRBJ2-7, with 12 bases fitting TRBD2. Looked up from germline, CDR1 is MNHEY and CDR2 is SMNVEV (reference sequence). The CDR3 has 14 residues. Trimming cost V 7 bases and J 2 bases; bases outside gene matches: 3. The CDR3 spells CASTRLAGAYEQYF. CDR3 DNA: TGTGCCAGCACTCGACTAGCGGGAGCCTACGAGCAGTACTTC.

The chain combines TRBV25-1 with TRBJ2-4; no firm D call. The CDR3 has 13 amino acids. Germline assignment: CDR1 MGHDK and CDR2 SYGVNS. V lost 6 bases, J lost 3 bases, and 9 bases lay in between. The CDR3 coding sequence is TGTGCCAGCAGCGGTACGGTCAAAAACATTCAGTACTTC. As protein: CASSGTVKNIQYF.

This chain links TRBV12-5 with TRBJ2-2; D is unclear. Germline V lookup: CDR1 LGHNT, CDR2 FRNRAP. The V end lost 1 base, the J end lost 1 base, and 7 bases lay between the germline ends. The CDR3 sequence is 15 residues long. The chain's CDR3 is CASGLGGENTGELFF. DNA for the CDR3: TGTGCTAGTGGTTTGGGAGGAGAGAACACCGGGGAGCTGTTTTTT. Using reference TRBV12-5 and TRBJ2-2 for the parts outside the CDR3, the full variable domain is DARVTQTPRHKVTEMGQEVTMRCQPILGHNTVFWYRQTMMQGLELLAYFRNRAPLDDSGMPKDRFSAEMPDATLATLKIQPSEPRDSAVYFCASGLGGENTGELFFGEGSRLTVL.

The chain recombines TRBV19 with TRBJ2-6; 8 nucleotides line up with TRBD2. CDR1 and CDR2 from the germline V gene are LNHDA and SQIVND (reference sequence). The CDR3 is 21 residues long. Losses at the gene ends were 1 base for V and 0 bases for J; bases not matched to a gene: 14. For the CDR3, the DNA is TGTGCCAGTAGTATAGCGCCCCGGGGGGGGCGAAGTAGCTCTGGGGCCAACGTCCTGACTTTC. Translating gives CASSIAPRGGRSSSGANVLTF.